One sample yielded the 2 T cell receptor beta chains listed below, sequenced in a study of cytomegalovirus exposure and HLA in healthy donors. Primers for the PCR totalled 60 Vbeta and 13 Jbeta. This table comes from immunoSEQ multiplex PCR, and its TCRdb copy is limited to in-frame clones, with some not included. Among over 85,000 clones listed, 60% to 80% were seen once. The sequencing sample was made of PBMCs. Receptors were obtained from a woman in her 40s in good health and CMV-seronegative.

This clone appeared a few times. This chain links TRBV29-1 with TRBJ1-1, with D hard to call. V lost 3 bases and J 7 bases, leaving 12 bases between the germline ends. CDR1 and CDR2 from the germline V gene are SQVTM and ANQGSEA. This CDR3 region has 12 residues. CDR3 residues: CSVDVGTVEAFF. CDR3 coding DNA: TGCAGCGTTGATGTCGGTACAGTTGAAGCTTTCTTT. Filled out from reference TRBV29-1 and TRBJ1-1, the complete variable domain reads SAVISQKPSRDICQRGTSLTIQCQVDSQVTMMFWYRQQPGQSLTLIATANQGSEATYESGFVIDKFPISRPNLTFSTLTVSNMSPEDSSIYLCSVDVGTVEAFFGQGTRLTVV.

The genes are TRBV5-1 and TRBJ1-5; 7 bases agree with TRBD1. The CDR3 is 14 residues long. After removal of 4 bases from V and 1 base from J, the junction contained 2 bases not matched to a gene. Germline CDR1 is SGHRS and CDR2 is YFSETQ. CDR3 sequence reads: CASSPQGSNQPQHF. CDR3 bases: TGCGCCAGCAGCCCACAGGGGAGCAATCAGCCCCAGCATTTT. The variable domain in full, completed from reference TRBV5-1 and TRBJ1-5, reads KAGVTQTPRYLIKTRGQQVTLSCSPISGHRSVSWYQQTPGQGLQFLFEYFSETQRNKGNFPGRFSGRQFSNSRSEMNVSTLELGDSALYLCASSPQGSNQPQHFGDGTRLSIL.